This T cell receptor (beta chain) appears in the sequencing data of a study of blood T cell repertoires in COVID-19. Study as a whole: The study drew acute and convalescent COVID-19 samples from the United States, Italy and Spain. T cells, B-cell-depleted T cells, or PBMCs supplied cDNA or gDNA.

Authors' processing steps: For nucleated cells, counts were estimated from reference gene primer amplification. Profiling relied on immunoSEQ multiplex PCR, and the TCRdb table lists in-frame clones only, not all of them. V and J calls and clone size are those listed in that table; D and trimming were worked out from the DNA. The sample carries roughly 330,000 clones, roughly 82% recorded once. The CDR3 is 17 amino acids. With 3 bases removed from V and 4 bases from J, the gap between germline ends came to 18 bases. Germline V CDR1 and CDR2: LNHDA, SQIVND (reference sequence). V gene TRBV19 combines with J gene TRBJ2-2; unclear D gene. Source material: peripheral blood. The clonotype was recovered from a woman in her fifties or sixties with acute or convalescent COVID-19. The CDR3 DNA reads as TGTGCCAGTAGTATCGAGGCGACTCACCCGGGCACCGGGGAGCTGTTTTTT. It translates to CASSIEATHPGTGELFF.